Included here is one T cell receptor beta chain sequence, with context. This clone occurred once. No cognate antigen has been identified for it. Per-base qualities were not stored, and no clone one base away is much larger. This sample was included in a study of PD-L1 blockade in urothelial cancer (dated by TCRdb to about 2017). Describing the broader study: All patients started therapy in about 2014 and received atezolizumab 1,200 mg intravenously every 3 weeks. About 85% of the roughly 30 patients were males with bladder-origin urothelial cancer, and 18 of 29 reported a prior smoking history. An ECOG performance status of 0 or 1 was recorded for the patients, and 0 to 3 prior chemotherapy regimens had been received by the patients. Blood samples were analyzed 3 weeks after the start of treatment (second dose) and 6 weeks after the start of treatment. Blood samples gave median yields of around 150,000 T cells and over 80,000 unique TCRs, along with a median clonality of 0.080. The study, an exploratory multi-omic analysis, examined somatic, immune and clinical correlates of response to PD-L1 blockade with atezolizumab in urothelial cancer. Pretreatment tumor samples and matched peripheral blood, collected serially before and after atezolizumab treatment, underwent TCR sequencing. Durable clinical benefit was defined as progression-free survival longer than 6 months, and TCR features were also tested against progression-free and overall survival. Whole exome sequencing and RNA sequencing of pretreatment tumors were performed alongside TCR sequencing in the same patients. Durable clinical benefit was achieved by nine patients and was not achieved by 20 patients. Pretreatment blood TCR-seq was available for 30 or so patients, at least one posttreatment blood collection was obtained for some 25 patients, and tumor TCR-seq was available for some 25 patients.

Each PCR received spiked-in synthetic TCR analog templates so that absolute template abundance could be estimated from read counts. Using the immunoSEQ assay, TCRbeta CDR3 regions were amplified from genomic DNA with bias-controlled V and J gene primers. Rearranged TCRbeta segments were sequenced at approximately 20X coverage. As for the authors' bioinformatics: Sequencing errors were corrected by clustering and CDR3s were annotated against IMGT to assign V, D and J genes. Only productive TCRbeta rearrangements were used in downstream analyses, excluding out-of-frame or stop-codon sequences. To compute clonality, Shannon entropy was normalized by the log of the number of unique productive sequences and then subtracted from one. Clones differing between time points or between blood and tumor were identified by Fisher's exact test with Benjamini-Hochberg correction at adjusted p below 0.01. Held by TCRdb, this immuneACCESS table contains in-frame sequences only and omits some clones. Under half of the omission traces to an unresolved V gene where checked; the cause of the rest is unknown. For V, J and clone size, that table is used; D and trimming come from the DNA. The sample data list about 120,000 clones, and roughly 89% of these were observed just once. The biggest ten clones account for about 1.5% of the sample.

V and J lose 0 bases and 8 bases, and a span of 5 bases separates them. From its cysteine to its phenylalanine, the CDR3 spans 12 amino acids. Only CDR3 DNA remains: 36 bases, in frame from the first base. According to the germline V gene, CDR1 reads SGHAT and CDR2 reads FQNNGV. Broader findings and caveats from the paper: Among patients with durable benefit, tumor-associated TCR clones showed greater expansion in peripheral blood 3 weeks after treatment started (n ≈ 20, p = 0.022). A pretreatment peripheral blood TCR clonality below the median was linked to improved progression-free and overall survival. Small sample size (n ≈ 29) and many exploratory analyses mean the results are intended to be hypothesis-generating.

The sample's time point, from its label and the paper: peripheral blood 6 weeks after treatment start. The cohort included 25 to 30 patients with locally advanced or metastatic urothelial carcinoma who were treated at Memorial Sloan Kettering on a trial protocol. Peripheral blood mononuclear cells were collected pretreatment and during treatment, with between 1 and 8 total time points per patient. The Qiagen DNeasy Blood extraction kit was used to purify genomic DNA from total PBMCs and from tumor samples. Collected pretreatment and during treatment, PBMCs were isolated and stored as previously described.

Sequencing was performed on PBMCs, taken around atezolizumab (anti-PD-L1) treatment. The clonotype comes from a man in his sixties with urothelial cancer. The rearrangement combines TRBV11-2 with TRBJ2-1, with no D gene named confidently. The DNA sequence is TGTGCCAGCAGCTTAGATCCGGATGAGCAGTTCTTC. Its protein reads: CASSLDPDEQFF.